This TCR beta chain came from a study of neurological immune-mediated disorders. Whole-study context: Multiple sclerosis patients (n ≈ 34) included some 30 with relapsing-remitting and 3 with secondary progressive disease.

Unsorted libraries came from 2 million PBMCs stored at -80 °C. This clonotype has at least ten counts. Its antigen is still unknown. A single run covered 15-18 subjects with over 190 million TCR-beta sequences. TCRdb passed the 5' RACE reads through MiXCR, listing each CDR3 protein once. Of 45,000 to 50,000 distinct CDR3 sequences listed, around 4.5% were seen once; the top ten hold just over 5.5%. Findings of the study overall: HTLV-1-associated myelopathy had the most TCR clonal expansion, whereas multiple sclerosis had the least (lower than in healthy controls).

This CDR3 is built from 15 residues. Germline V gives CDR1 LGHNA, CDR2 YSLEER. V was cut by 1 base and J by 0 bases, with 9 bases left in between. The gene calls are TRBV4-3 and TRBJ1-1; no firm D call. This TCR was recovered from a woman aged 55 to 70 with multiple sclerosis. Material for sequencing was PBMCs. The CDR3 spells CASSQVRGLNTEAFF. The DNA for the CDR3 is TGCGCCAGCAGCCAAGTTCGGGGTTTGAACACTGAAGCTTTCTTT.